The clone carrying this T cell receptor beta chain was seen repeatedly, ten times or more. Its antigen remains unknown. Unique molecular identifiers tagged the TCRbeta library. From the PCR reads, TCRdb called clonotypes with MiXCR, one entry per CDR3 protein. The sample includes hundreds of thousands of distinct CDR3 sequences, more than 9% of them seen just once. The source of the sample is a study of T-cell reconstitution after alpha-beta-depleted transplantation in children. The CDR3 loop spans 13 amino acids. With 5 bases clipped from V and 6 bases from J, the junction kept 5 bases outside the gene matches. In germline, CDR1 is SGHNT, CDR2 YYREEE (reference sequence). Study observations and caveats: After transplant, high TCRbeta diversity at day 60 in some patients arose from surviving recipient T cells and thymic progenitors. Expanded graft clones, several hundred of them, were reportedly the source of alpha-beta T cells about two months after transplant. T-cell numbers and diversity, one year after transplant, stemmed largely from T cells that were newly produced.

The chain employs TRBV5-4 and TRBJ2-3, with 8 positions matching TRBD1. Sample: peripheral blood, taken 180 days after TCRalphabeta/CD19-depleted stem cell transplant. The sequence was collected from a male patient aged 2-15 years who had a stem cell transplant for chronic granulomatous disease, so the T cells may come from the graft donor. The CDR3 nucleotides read TGTGCCAGCAGGGGGACAGGCGGGGATACGCAGTATTTT. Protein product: CASRGTGGDTQYF.